This T cell receptor (beta chain) was profiled in a study of blood T cell repertoires in COVID-19. Study overall: Samples representing acute and convalescent COVID-19 were sourced from the United States, Italy and Spain. T cells, B-cell-depleted T cells, or PBMCs supplied cDNA or gDNA.

As handled by the study authors: Nucleated cell counts were estimated from reference gene primer amplification. Clones were sequenced by immunoSEQ multiplex PCR, and TCRdb holds only the in-frame ones, with some missing. The V and J calls and clone size were taken over from that table, and D and trimming were inferred from the DNA. The sample has roughly 50,000 clones; about nine tenths are singletons. Germline CDR1 is SGHDT and CDR2 is YYEEEE. The CDR3 has 13 residues. V lost 4 bases, J lost 2 bases, and 2 bases stayed unmatched. What was sequenced was peripheral blood. The rearrangement links TRBV5-6 to TRBJ2-7, with TRBD1 identical over 8 bases. The receptor's source is a woman in her sixties with active COVID-19. This CDR3 is CASSRQGTYEQYF. The CDR3, as DNA: TGTGCCAGCAGCCGACAGGGGACCTACGAGCAGTACTTC.